This TCR beta chain comes out of a study of OX40 agonist ivuxolimab in advanced cancers. V shed 4 bases and J shed 5 bases, with 9 bases lying between them. CDR1 and CDR2 (germline): SGHNT, YYREEE (reference sequence). The CDR3 is 13 residues long. Study-level points and caveats: Clonal expansion was seen in CD4+ and CD8+ blood T cells by week 6 at 0.1 to 3.0 mg/kg. Relatively little clonal expansion, among the lowest observed, appeared in partial responders at 0.1-3.0 mg/kg. Fewer expanded clones were found on average in CD4+ than in CD8+ T cells.

Blood was sampled at baseline, cycle 4 day 1, and cycle 7 day 1. This clone was counted between two and nine times. What it recognizes is unknown. Repertoires were generated with immunoSEQ multiplex PCR, while TCRdb's copy carries only in-frame clones and drops some. The sample lists about 25,000 clones; 65% to 90% were seen once. This clonotype originated in an adult with an advanced solid tumor such as melanoma, head and neck, liver or kidney cancer. The chain joins TRBV5-4 to TRBJ2-2; possibly TRBD1 or TRBD2 for D (5 bases each). Sequencing used CD4+ or CD8+ T cells sorted from blood, obtained in a trial of the OX40 agonist ivuxolimab. The CDR3 DNA is TGTGCCAGCAGCAGAGGGGAAACCGGGGAGCTGTTTTTT. It specifies CASSRGETGELFF.